One and the same sample provided the 27 T cell receptor beta chains below, sequenced in a study of CD8 T cells in Susac syndrome. After extraction with the RNeasy kit, roughly 0.5 to 1 ug of the RNA was reverse transcribed using random hexamers. Using its own MiXCR run on the immunoSEQ multiplex PCR reads, TCRdb lists one record per CDR3 protein. The sample contains 200,000 or so distinct CDR3 sequences, about 96% of which appear only once. Sequencing input: CD4+ T cells from PBMCs. These TCRs come from a human donor with multiple sclerosis.

This chain links TRBV27 with TRBJ2-3, with D tentatively TRBD1 (5 bases). The germline V gene has CDR1 MNHEY and CDR2 SMNVEV (reference sequence). The CDR3 spans 14 residues. Trimming took off 6 bases at V and 7 bases at J, with 17 bases between the two ends. The CDR3 sequence: CASSPRIGANTQYF. CDR3 nucleotides: TGTGCCAGCAGCCCACGCATAGGGGCCAATACGCAGTATTTT.

V and J are TRBV4-1 and TRBJ2-4; D remains unclear. Germline loops: CDR1 MGHRA, CDR2 YSYEKL. The CDR3 totals 15 residues. The V and J ends lost 3 bases and 9 bases respectively, with 18 bases between them. The CDR3 DNA reads as TGCGCCAGCAGCCAGCGCCCGGCTAGACTTGGCATTCAGTACTTC. This encodes CASSQRPARLGIQYF.

V usage is TRBV29-1 and J usage is TRBJ1-2, with 7 bases aligning to TRBD1. The J segment lost 4 bases and the V segment lost 4 bases, leaving 12 bases of the junction unmatched. CDR3 length equals 15 residues. The germline CDR1 and CDR2 sequences are SQVTM and ANQGSEA. The CDR3 bases are TGCAGCGTTGTGATTGGACAGGCCGTGTCCTATGGCTACACCTTC. Protein sequence: CSVVIGQAVSYGYTF.

The V gene is TRBV7-2, the J gene TRBJ2-2, with D perhaps matching TRBD1 or TRBD2 (5 bases each). The CDR3 totals 15 residues. Trimming removed 6 bases at V and 0 bases at J, with 11 bases between. Germline V gene sequence: CDR1 SGHTA, CDR2 FQGNSA. The CDR3 DNA reads TGTGCCAGCAGATCCGGGACGGCGAACACCGGGGAGCTGTTTTTT. It specifies CASRSGTANTGELFF.

V gene TRBV7-6 combines with J gene TRBJ1-1; no firm D call. The V end lost 6 bases, the J end lost 0 bases, and 8 bases lay between the germline ends. The CDR3 extends over 13 amino acids. Germline CDR1 SGHVS, CDR2 FNYEAQ. CDR3 loop: CASRPSMNTEAFF. Here the CDR3 DNA reads TGTGCCAGCAGACCATCCATGAACACTGAAGCTTTCTTT.

The genes are TRBV12-3 or TRBV12-4 and TRBJ1-1; D unclear. The ends were cut back, 6 bases at V and 8 bases at J, with 16 bases in the middle. This CDR3 contains 13 residues. The CDR3 DNA reads TGTGCCAGCAGCTACAACCTAGGACGAGAAGCTTTCTTT. This translates into CASSYNLGREAFF.

This chain connects TRBV20-1 to TRBJ1-2; D call uncertain. This CDR3 comprises 10 residues. CDR1 DFQATT and CDR2 SNEGSKA come from the germline V gene (reference sequence). CDR3 sequence (DNA): TGCAAGACCGCAAACTATGGCTACACCTTC. Amino acid sequence: CKTANYGYTF.

The DNA for the CDR3 is TGCAGTGCTAGATCCCCTACCGCGGGGGAGCAGTACTTC. Translated: CSARSPTAGEQYF. This chain links TRBV20-1 with TRBJ2-7; D may be TRBD2 (6 bases). V shed 2 bases and J shed 7 bases, with 15 bases lying between them. This CDR3 is built from 13 residues. The germline V gene encodes CDR1 DFQATT and CDR2 SNEGSKA (reference sequence).

V is TRBV2 and J is TRBJ1-1, with a tentative D call TRBD1 (6 bases). Germline V gene data show CDR1 as SNHLY and CDR2 as FYNNEI. The length of the CDR3 is 14 residues. Trimming removed 0 bases from V and 6 bases from J, with 11 bases in between. CDR3: CASSEATGSPEAFF. The CDR3 nucleotides are TGTGCCAGCAGTGAAGCGACAGGTTCCCCTGAAGCTTTCTTT.

The chain carries TRBV20-1 and TRBJ2-7, with 11 bases aligning to TRBD2. Germline V gene sequence: CDR1 DFQATT, CDR2 SNEGSKA (reference sequence). The CDR3 has 14 amino acids. Trimming removed 7 bases from V and 2 bases from J; junction bases left unmatched: 7. The CDR3 loop is CSVSTSGATYEQYF. CDR3 nucleotide sequence: TGCAGTGTCTCGACTAGCGGGGCTACCTACGAGCAGTACTTC.

The chain employs TRBV5-1 and TRBJ2-7; 8 nucleotides match TRBD1. V lost 4 bases, J lost 5 bases, and 14 bases stayed unmatched. Germline loops: CDR1 SGHRS, CDR2 YFSETQ. The CDR3 spans 16 residues. CDR3 protein: CASSPTNLDRAHEQYF. The CDR3 DNA sequence: TGCGCCAGCAGCCCGACGAATTTGGACAGGGCCCACGAGCAGTACTTC. Filled out from reference TRBV5-1 and TRBJ2-7, the complete variable domain reads KAGVTQTPRYLIKTRGQQVTLSCSPISGHRSVSWYQQTPGQGLQFLFEYFSETQRNKGNFPGRFSGRQFSNSRSEMNVSTLELGDSALYLCASSPTNLDRAHEQYFGPGTRLTVT.

The count of this clonotype is one. The gene calls are TRBV20-1 and TRBJ2-1; no clear D gene. This CDR3 has 14 amino acids. Trimming cost V 5 bases and J 1 base, with 12 bases left between them. Germline CDR1 is DFQATT and CDR2 is SNEGSKA (reference sequence). CDR3: CSASTLRSYNEQFF. CDR3 in DNA: TGCAGTGCTTCGACCCTGAGGTCCTACAATGAGCAGTTCTTC.

J is TRBJ2-6 and V is TRBV14, with D perhaps matching TRBD2 (5 bases). Trimming left V 8 bases short and J 0 bases short, with 5 bases between. The CDR3 is made up of 13 amino acids. Germline V gene lookup returns CDR1 SGHDN and CDR2 FVKESK. This chain's CDR3 is CASRDSGANVLTF. For the CDR3, the DNA is TGTGCCAGCCGGGACTCTGGGGCCAACGTCCTGACTTTC. Looking up the rest from reference TRBV14 and TRBJ2-6 gives the full variable domain: EAGVTQFPSHSVIEKGQTVTLRCDPISGHDNLYWYRRVMGKEIKFLLHFVKESKQDESGMPNNRFLAERTGGTYSTLKVQPAELEDSGVYFCASRDSGANVLTFGAGSRLTVL.

The chain couples TRBV6-6 to TRBJ2-3, with D perhaps matching TRBD2 (6 bases). The V and J ends lost 2 bases and 5 bases respectively, with 14 bases between them. The V gene's germline CDR1 is MNHNY and CDR2 SVGAGI (reference sequence). CDR3 length: 15 amino acids. The CDR3 DNA follows: TGTGCCAGCAGTTACGGATCAGCGGGTCTAGATACGCAGTATTTT. Its protein product is CASSYGSAGLDTQYF.

V is TRBV20-1 and J is TRBJ2-5, with 10 bases matching TRBD2. The CDR3 extends over 16 amino acids. V dropped 6 bases and J dropped 1; count of bases not matched to a gene: 11. The germline V gene has CDR1 DFQATT and CDR2 SNEGSKA (reference sequence). In DNA, the CDR3 is TGCAGTGCCCAGCGCCCGGCTAGCGGGGGCCAAGAGACCCAGTACTTC. This gives the protein CSAQRPASGGQETQYF.

The V call is TRBV7-2, the J call TRBJ2-1; D might be TRBD1 (5 bases). CDR1 and CDR2 (germline): SGHTA, FQGNSA. V was clipped by 4 bases and J by 8 bases, with 9 bases between them. The CDR3 totals 12 residues. As DNA, the CDR3 is TGTGCCAGCAGCTCCAGGGTTCATGAGCAGTTCTTC. Its protein is CASSSRVHEQFF.

The chain joins TRBV3-1 to TRBJ2-1, with 8 bases identical to TRBD1. CDR3 length: 15 residues. Germline trimming cut 3 bases from V and 2 bases from J; bases unmatched to any gene: 3. The germline V gene encodes CDR1 LGHDT and CDR2 YNNKEL (reference sequence). The CDR3, as DNA: TGTGCCAGCAGCCAGACAGGGGTAACCTACAATGAGCAGTTCTTC. Translation gives CASSQTGVTYNEQFF.

The chain couples TRBV5-1 to TRBJ1-4; no firm D call. This CDR3 spans 14 amino acids. The V end lost 0 bases, the J end lost 4 bases, and 7 bases lay between the germline ends. CDR1 and CDR2 from the germline V gene are SGHRS and YFSETQ. The DNA of the CDR3 is TGCGCCAGCAGCTTGGCGGCCTTTAATGAAAAACTGTTTTTT. This sequence encodes CASSLAAFNEKLFF.

J is TRBJ2-1 and V is TRBV7-3, with 7 bases fitting TRBD2. Per the germline V gene, CDR1 is SGHTA and CDR2 is FQGTGA. The V segment lost 5 bases and the J segment 9 bases; nucleotides outside the gene matches: 13. The CDR3 is 15 residues long. The chain's CDR3 is CASSTTPSRGSEQFF. The CDR3 coding sequence is TGTGCCAGCAGCACCACCCCTAGCCGCGGGAGTGAGCAGTTCTTC. The full variable domain, completed using reference TRBV7-3 and TRBJ2-1, is GAGVSQTPSNKVTEKGKYVELRCDPISGHTALYWYRQSLGQGPEFLIYFQGTGAADDSGLPNDRFFAVRPEGSVSTLKIQRTERGDSAVYLCASSTTPSRGSEQFFGPGTRLTVL.

The J gene is TRBJ2-1, the V gene TRBV24-1, with D unresolved. Germline CDR1 is KGHDR and CDR2 is SFDVKD. This CDR3 has 12 amino acids. The V gene lost 8 bases and the J gene lost 9 bases, with 13 bases spanning the gap. The CDR3 loop is CATMGGVGEQFF. Written as DNA, the CDR3 is TGTGCCACCATGGGTGGGGTCGGTGAGCAGTTCTTC.

This sequence joins TRBV11-2 and TRBJ2-1; D is tentatively TRBD1 or TRBD2 (5 bases each). Germline V gives CDR1 SGHAT, CDR2 FQNNGV. Trimming removed 5 bases from V and 2 bases from J, with 16 bases in between. This CDR3 is built from 16 residues. As DNA, the CDR3 is TGTGCCAGCAGCATCTCGGGGCAGACCGCCTACAATGAGCAGTTCTTC. It is translated as CASSISGQTAYNEQFF. The full variable domain, completed using reference TRBV11-2 and TRBJ2-1, is EAGVAQSPRYKIIEKRQSVAFWCNPISGHATLYWYQQILGQGPKLLIQFQNNGVVDDSQLPKDRFSAERLKGVDSTLKIQPAKLEDSAVYLCASSISGQTAYNEQFFGPGTRLTVL.

J is TRBJ2-5 and V is TRBV30; D may match TRBD1 or TRBD2 (5 bases each). The germline gives CDR1 GTSNPN, CDR2 SVGIG (reference sequence). Trimming pared 3 bases from V and 4 bases from J, leaving 12 bases between. The CDR3 has 13 residues. CDR3 coding DNA: TGTGCCTGGAGCCCGGGGCCACGAGAGACCCAGTACTTC. As protein: CAWSPGPRETQYF.

This clonotype appeared a few times. The chain is built from TRBV7-9 and TRBJ1-1, with D perhaps TRBD1 (6 bases). In germline, CDR1 is SEHNR, CDR2 FQNEAQ (reference sequence). V lost 5 bases to trimming and J lost 5 bases, with 12 bases between them. The CDR3 is 13 amino acids. The CDR3, as DNA: TGTGCCAGCAGCGGCAGGAGGGGGACTGAAGCTTTCTTT. Translation: CASSGRRGTEAFF.

The chain is built from TRBV15 and TRBJ2-4, with 7 bases aligning to TRBD2. Per the germline V gene, CDR1 is LNHNV and CDR2 is YYDKDF (reference sequence). CDR3 size: 14 residues. V shed 4 bases, J shed 10 bases, and the junction held 10 bases outside the gene matches. This chain's CDR3 is CATSIQGTTGIQYF. The CDR3, as DNA: TGTGCCACCAGCATTCAAGGGACTACCGGAATTCAGTACTTC.

The chain links TRBV7-8 to TRBJ2-5; D unclear. From germline, CDR1 is SGHVS and CDR2 FQNEAQ. Trimming took off 1 base at V and 1 base at J, with 13 bases between the two ends. This CDR3 contains 16 residues. This chain's CDR3 is CASSLVRRPRQETQYF. The CDR3, as DNA: TGTGCCAGCAGCTTAGTACGACGGCCGCGCCAAGAGACCCAGTACTTC.

In the case of this clonotype: The junction differs from germline at one of its ends, possibly a read error. The chain uses TRBV9 and TRBJ2-2; 7 positions match TRBD1. Germline V gene lookup returns CDR1 SGDLS and CDR2 YYNGEE. The CDR3 length is 18 residues. The CDR3 sequence: CASSVLSWGQQNAGELFF. The CDR3 nucleotides are TGTGCCAGCAGCGTATTAAGCTGGGGACAGCAGAACGCCGGGGAGCTGTTTTTT.

The gene calls are TRBV2 and TRBJ2-5; D perhaps matches TRBD1 (5 bases). V was trimmed by 2 bases and J by 2 bases, leaving 9 bases between them. CDR1 is SNHLY, CDR2 FYNNEI, per germline. CDR3 length: 14 residues. The CDR3 region has the DNA TGTGCCAGCAGTGAAAAGACAGATCAAGAGACCCAGTACTTC. It is translated as CASSEKTDQETQYF. Combining the CDR3 with reference TRBV2 and TRBJ2-5 gives the whole variable domain EPEVTQTPSHQVTQMGQEVILRCVPISNHLYFYWYRQILGQKVEFLVSFYNNEISEKSEIFDDQFSVERPDGSNFTLKIRSTKLEDSAMYFCASSEKTDQETQYFGPGTRLLVL.